Presented here are 30 T cell receptor beta chains from one specimen sequenced in a study of cytomegalovirus exposure and HLA in healthy donors. PCR was performed using 60 Vbeta and 13 Jbeta primers. Profiling relied on immunoSEQ multiplex PCR, and the TCRdb table lists in-frame clones only, not all of them. The sample holds 130,000 to 150,000 clones, over 60% seen once. Sequenced input: PBMCs. The receptor set was obtained from a woman aged 25 to 39 in good health and CMV-seropositive.

This clone was recorded a few times. The gene calls are TRBV6-6 and TRBJ2-7; the D is unclear. CDR3 length: 14 amino acids. The V gene lost 0 bases and the J gene lost 1 base, with 7 bases spanning the gap. Germline V gene data show CDR1 as MNHNY and CDR2 as SVGAGI (reference sequence). The CDR3 DNA is TGTGCCAGCAGTTACTCGACGGAGTCCTACGAGCAGTACTTC. Translated: CASSYSTESYEQYF.

This clone was found a few times. This chain connects TRBV15 to TRBJ1-5; 7 bases agree with TRBD1. Germline assignment: CDR1 LNHNV and CDR2 YYDKDF (reference sequence). Trimming cost V 0 bases and J 1 base; bases outside gene matches: 15. The CDR3 is 20 amino acids. The CDR3, as DNA: TGTGCCACCAGCAGAGATCTAATCCGCAAGGGGGCAGGGAGCAATCAGCCCCAGCATTTT. Its translation: CATSRDLIRKGAGSNQPQHF.

The J gene is TRBJ2-7, the V gene TRBV5-1, with a weak D call TRBD2 (5 bases). CDR1 is SGHRS, CDR2 YFSETQ, per germline. This CDR3 comprises 13 residues. V lost 5 bases and J lost 0, with 9 bases in between. CDR3 nucleotide sequence: TGCGCCAGCAGGGCGGGCAGCTCCTACGAGCAGTACTTC. It translates to CASRAGSSYEQYF. The full variable domain, with the rest looked up from reference TRBV5-1 and TRBJ2-7, is KAGVTQTPRYLIKTRGQQVTLSCSPISGHRSVSWYQQTPGQGLQFLFEYFSETQRNKGNFPGRFSGRQFSNSRSEMNVSTLELGDSALYLCASRAGSSYEQYFGPGTRLTVT.

The chain combines TRBV6-6 with TRBJ2-2; perhaps TRBD1 as D (5 bases). V lost 7 bases to trimming and J lost 5 bases, with 14 bases between them. The CDR3 has 14 residues. Germline V gene data show CDR1 as MNHNY and CDR2 as SVGAGI (reference sequence). CDR3 bases: TGTGCCAGCAACGGTCAGGGATGGACCGGGGAGCTGTTTTTT. The encoded protein is CASNGQGWTGELFF.

The chain has TRBV19 and TRBJ2-5; D uncertain. CDR1 is LNHDA and CDR2 is SQIVND in the germline V gene (reference sequence). The CDR3 length is 11 residues. V lost 5 bases and J 5 bases, leaving 6 bases between the germline ends. The DNA of the CDR3 is TGTGCCAGTAGTCCACGGGAGACCCAGTACTTC. It translates to CASSPRETQYF.

The gene calls are TRBV18 and TRBJ1-1, with D maybe TRBD1 (6 bases). Trimming left V 6 bases short and J 1 base short, with 9 bases between. The CDR3 totals 13 residues. CDR1 KGHSH and CDR2 LQKENI come from the germline V gene. CDR3 sequence reads: CASSAGENTEAFF. CDR3 bases: TGTGCCAGCTCCGCAGGGGAGAACACTGAAGCTTTCTTT.

V and J are TRBV18 and TRBJ1-6, with D possibly being TRBD1 (5 bases). There are 16 residues in the CDR3. Germline V gene data show CDR1 as KGHSH and CDR2 as LQKENI. The V end lost 3 bases, the J end lost 5 bases, and 14 bases lay between the germline ends. The CDR3 nucleotides read TGTGCCAGCTCACCGACAGCCTCAAAGGATAATTCACCCCTCCACTTT. Protein product: CASSPTASKDNSPLHF.

This clone has only a few counts. The J gene is TRBJ2-7, the V gene TRBV27, with 10 bases that match TRBD1. CDR1 is MNHEY, CDR2 SMNVEV, per germline (reference sequence). This CDR3 contains 14 residues. V dropped 6 bases and J dropped 6; count of bases not matched to a gene: 8. CDR3 residues: CASRDRDRGIEQYF. CDR3 coding DNA: TGTGCCAGCAGGGATCGGGACAGGGGAATCGAGCAGTACTTC.

The genes are TRBV5-6 and TRBJ2-7, with 8 bases aligning to TRBD1. The V and J ends lost 3 bases and 5 bases, in that order; junction bases with no gene match: 10. The CDR3 is 15 residues long. The germline V gene encodes CDR1 SGHDT and CDR2 YYEEEE. The CDR3 here is CASSSAGGGLDEQYF. CDR3 DNA sequence: TGTGCCAGCAGCTCCGCAGGGGGCGGGTTGGACGAGCAGTACTTC.

Regarding this clone: At one end the junction does not follow the germline gene, possibly because of a read error. The rearrangement joins TRBV2 to TRBJ1-3; 8 bases agree with TRBD1. The CDR3 length is 15 residues. CDR1 is SNHLY and CDR2 is FYNNEI in the germline V gene. This chain's CDR3 is CASSVRTGTGDTIYF. CDR3 DNA: TGTGCCAGCAGTGTGCGGACAGGGACTGGAGACACCATATATTTT.

The chain is built from TRBV10-3 and TRBJ2-5; TRBD2 agrees at 9 bases. Germline lookup yields CDR1 ENHRY and CDR2 SYGVKD. V dropped 3 bases and J dropped 7; count of bases not matched to a gene: 18. This CDR3 has 18 amino acids. CDR3 nucleotide sequence: TGTGCCATCAGTGATTTCACTAGCGGGTTAGGTCCCGAGGGGACCCAGTACTTC. The encoded protein is CAISDFTSGLGPEGTQYF.

The count of this clone is one. The genes are TRBV2 and TRBJ1-6, with 9 bases matching TRBD1. Germline-derived CDR1 and CDR2 are SNHLY and FYNNEI. This CDR3 region has 14 residues. Trimming cost V 6 bases and J 9 bases; bases outside gene matches: 6. The CDR3 sequence is CASSPGQGVSPLHF. CDR3 nucleotides: TGTGCCAGCAGCCCGGGACAGGGTGTTTCACCCCTCCACTTT.

The chain joins TRBV28 to TRBJ1-2; the D is unclear. Germline loops: CDR1 MDHEN, CDR2 SYDVKM. The CDR3 sequence is 14 residues long. The V end was cut by 7 bases, the J end by 8 bases, with 20 bases between. CDR3 residues: CASISGTLFWGYTF. The CDR3 DNA reads as TGTGCCAGCATCAGTGGCACCTTATTCTGGGGCTACACCTTC.

This rearrangement joins TRBV9 to TRBJ1-4; the match to TRBD1 covers 8 bases. Losses at the gene ends were 1 base for V and 2 bases for J; bases not matched to a gene: 16. Germline values: CDR1 SGDLS, CDR2 YYNGEE. The CDR3 spans 20 residues. The CDR3 sequence: CASSVRPTGDRSRTNEKLFF. CDR3 nucleotide sequence: TGTGCCAGCAGCGTAAGACCGACAGGGGATAGGTCCAGGACTAATGAAAAACTGTTTTTT.

The chain joins TRBV13 to TRBJ2-7; 12 bases map to TRBD1. Germline CDR1 PRHDT, CDR2 FYEKMQ (reference sequence). Trimming removed 5 bases from V and 6 bases from J; junction bases left unmatched: 11. The CDR3 runs to 16 residues. The CDR3 here is CASSTRSGQGAGEQYF. The CDR3 DNA sequence: TGTGCCAGCAGCACCCGATCGGGACAGGGGGCTGGCGAGCAGTACTTC. The full variable domain, its missing parts supplied by reference TRBV13 and TRBJ2-7, is AAGVIQSPRHLIKEKRETATLKCYPIPRHDTVYWYQQGPGQDPQFLISFYEKMQSDKGSIPDRFSAQQFSDYHSELNMSSLELGDSALYFCASSTRSGQGAGEQYFGPGTRLTVT.

The genes are TRBV5-1 and TRBJ2-1, with 8 nucleotides matching TRBD2. The CDR3 runs 16 residues. With V trimmed by 0 bases and J by 6 bases, 8 bases remained unmatched. Germline V lookup: CDR1 SGHRS, CDR2 YFSETQ. CDR3 DNA sequence: TGCGCCAGCAGCTTGGTGACCGGGGGGGTTCGCAATGAGCAGTTCTTC. It encodes CASSLVTGGVRNEQFF.

A word on this clone: An end of the junction differs from the germline gene, which may be a read error. This chain uses TRBV27 with TRBJ1-2; no clear D. The CDR3 sequence is 13 residues long. CDR1 is MNHEY, CDR2 SMNVEV, per germline (reference sequence). This CDR3 is CASSLSHRGGYTF. The CDR3 DNA follows: TGTGCCAGTAGTTTATCCCACCGGGGTGGCTACACCTTC.

For the CDR3, the DNA is TGTGCCAGCAGCTTAGCCCCTCCCGGGACAGTCGGCCAAGAGACCCAGTACTTC. Translated: CASSLAPPGTVGQETQYF. The chain links TRBV13 to TRBJ2-5; 7 nucleotides agree with TRBD1. This CDR3 is 18 amino acids long. Germline trimming cut 1 base from V and 1 base from J; bases unmatched to any gene: 12. CDR1 is PRHDT, CDR2 FYEKMQ, per germline (reference sequence).

The CDR3 is CASKISPGMNGELFF. Written as DNA, the CDR3 is TGTGCCAGCAAAATTTCCCCAGGGATGAACGGGGAGCTGTTTTTT. The chain joins TRBV2 to TRBJ2-2; a weak D match, TRBD1 (5 bases). V was shortened by 7 bases and J by 7 bases, with 19 bases between the two germline ends. The CDR3 length is 15 residues. Germline loops: CDR1 SNHLY, CDR2 FYNNEI.

V usage is TRBV5-8 and J usage is TRBJ2-3, with D possibly matching TRBD1 (6 bases). The CDR3 has 15 residues. The germline V gene has CDR1 SGHTS and CDR2 YDEGEE. The ends were cut back, 0 bases at V and 0 bases at J, with 8 bases in the middle. The CDR3 DNA follows: TGTGCCAGCAGCTTGGTAGGGGGTAGCACAGATACGCAGTATTTT. This gives the protein CASSLVGGSTDTQYF.

The chain combines TRBV7-7 with TRBJ2-3, with D possibly matching TRBD1 (5 bases). Germline CDR1 is SSHAT and CDR2 is FNYEAQ (reference sequence). This CDR3 region has 15 residues. V was shortened by 0 bases and J by 5 bases, with 12 bases between the two germline ends. DNA for the CDR3: TGTGCCAGCAGCTTAGCGCTAACAGGTCAAGATACGCAGTATTTT. It codes for CASSLALTGQDTQYF.

This clone was counted only a few times. CDR3 DNA: TGTGCCAGCAGCTTAGGTCGCCAGGCGGCTTTCTTT. Translated: CASSLGRQAAFF. This sequence joins TRBV7-2 and TRBJ1-1, with D hard to call. Germline values: CDR1 SGHTA, CDR2 FQGNSA. The CDR3 length is 12 residues. V was cut by 1 base and J by 11 bases, with 11 bases left in between.

The V and J genes are TRBV7-6 and TRBJ2-7; D is perhaps TRBD1 (5 bases). Trimming took off 0 bases at V and 6 bases at J, with 9 bases between the two ends. The CDR3 runs to 13 residues. CDR1 is SGHVS and CDR2 is FNYEAQ in the germline V gene. Written as DNA, the CDR3 is TGTGCCAGCAGCTTAGCAGGGCAGGGCGAGCAGTACTTC. This encodes CASSLAGQGEQYF.

The chain uses TRBV30 and TRBJ1-2, with 12 bases lining up with TRBD1. The ends lost 1 base at V and 6 bases at J; junction bases unmatched: 3. Germline V gene lookup returns CDR1 GTSNPN and CDR2 SVGIG (reference sequence). This CDR3 comprises 14 residues. The CDR3 protein is CAWSGGQGAHGYTF. The DNA for the CDR3 is TGTGCCTGGAGTGGGGGACAGGGGGCTCATGGCTACACCTTC.

CDR3 in amino acids: CASSQPTQGPYQPQHF. The CDR3 nucleotides are TGCGCCAGCAGCCAACCGACCCAGGGGCCCTATCAGCCCCAGCATTTT. This chain links TRBV4-1 with TRBJ1-5; perhaps TRBD1 as D (6 bases). The germline V gene encodes CDR1 MGHRA and CDR2 YSYEKL. Trimming left V 2 bases short and J 5 bases short, with 16 bases between. The CDR3 covers 16 residues.

This chain links TRBV27 with TRBJ2-5; TRBD2 matches at 9 bases. CDR1 MNHEY and CDR2 SMNVEV come from the germline V gene (reference sequence). The J segment lost 5 bases and the V segment lost 2 bases, leaving 15 bases of the junction unmatched. This CDR3 comprises 18 residues. The CDR3 loop is CASSLGSWGREGRETQYF. The DNA of the CDR3 is TGTGCCAGCAGTTTAGGGTCTTGGGGGCGGGAGGGACGGGAGACCCAGTACTTC.

On this clone: One junction end does not reproduce the germline sequence, and a read error may be involved. This chain links TRBV5-1 with TRBJ1-1; TRBD1 agrees at 9 bases. The CDR3 contains 16 residues. CDR1 and CDR2 from the germline V gene are SGHRS and YFSETQ. For the CDR3, the DNA is TGCGCCAGCAGCCACGGACAGGGGTCCATGAACATTGAAGCTTTCTTT. This codes for CASSHGQGSMNIEAFF. Complete variable domain (other parts from reference TRBV5-1 and TRBJ1-1): KAGVTQTPRYLIKTRGQQVTLSCSPISGHRSVSWYQQTPGQGLQFLFEYFSETQRNKGNFPGRFSGRQFSNSRSEMNVSTLELGDSALYLCASSHGQGSMNIEAFFGQGTRLTVV.

This clone came up a few times. V usage is TRBV7-9 and J usage is TRBJ1-1; D remains unclear. The CDR3 sequence is 17 residues long. Germline CDR1 and CDR2: SEHNR and FQNEAQ (reference sequence). Trimming stripped 5 bases from V and 0 bases from J, with 19 bases between. The CDR3 here is CASSPSLPGFMNTEAFF. The CDR3 DNA reads as TGTGCCAGCAGCCCCAGTTTGCCGGGTTTTATGAACACTGAAGCTTTCTTT. Supplemented by reference TRBV7-9 and TRBJ1-1, the full variable domain reads DTGVSQNPRHKITKRGQNVTFRCDPISEHNRLYWYRQTLGQGPEFLTYFQNEAQLEKSRLLSDRFSAERPKGSFSTLEIQRTEQGDSAMYLCASSPSLPGFMNTEAFFGQGTRLTVV.

This rearrangement joins TRBV6-4 to TRBJ1-2; D is undetermined. Germline V CDR1 and CDR2: MRHNA, SNTAGT. V gave up 3 bases and J gave up 0 bases, with 11 bases separating them. CDR3 length: 15 amino acids. CDR3 nucleotide sequence: TGTGCCAGCAGTGAATGGCGGGGTTCTAACTATGGCTACACCTTC. It yields the protein CASSEWRGSNYGYTF.

The J gene is TRBJ1-3, the V gene TRBV4-1; maybe TRBD1 (6 bases). Trimming left V 7 bases short and J 0 bases short, with 19 bases between. Per germline, CDR1 MGHRA and CDR2 YSYEKL. There are 17 residues in the CDR3. DNA for the CDR3: TGCGCCAGCAAGAAAGGGGGGGGACCTCACTCTGGAAACACCATATATTTT. Translated, it gives CASKKGGGPHSGNTIYF.